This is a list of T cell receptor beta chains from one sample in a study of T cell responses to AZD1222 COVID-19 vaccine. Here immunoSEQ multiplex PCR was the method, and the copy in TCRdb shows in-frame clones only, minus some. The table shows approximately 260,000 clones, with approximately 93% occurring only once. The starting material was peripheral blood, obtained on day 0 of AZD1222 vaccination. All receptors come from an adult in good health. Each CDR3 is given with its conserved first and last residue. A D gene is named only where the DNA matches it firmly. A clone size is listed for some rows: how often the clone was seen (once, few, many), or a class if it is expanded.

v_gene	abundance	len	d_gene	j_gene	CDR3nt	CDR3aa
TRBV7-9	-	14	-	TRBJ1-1	TGTGCCAGCAGCTTATGGGGTTCGAACACTGAAGCTTTCTTT	CASSLWGSNTEAFF
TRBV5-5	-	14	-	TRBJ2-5	TGTGCCAGCAGCGCCGGGACAATAGAAGAGACCCAGTACTTC	CASSAGTIEETQYF
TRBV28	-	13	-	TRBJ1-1	TGTGCCAGCAGTTTCCTCAAGAACACTGAAGCTTTCTTT	CASSFLKNTEAFF
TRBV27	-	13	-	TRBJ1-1	TGTGCCAGCAAAGGAGGGAGGGACACTGAAGCTTTCTTT	CASKGGRDTEAFF
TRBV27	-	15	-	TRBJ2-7	TGTGCCAGCAGTTTATTGGGACCGCCCTCCTACGAGCAGTACTTC	CASSLLGPPSYEQYF
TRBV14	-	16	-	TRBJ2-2	TGTGCCAGCAGCCCACTCCTAGGGCAGCACACCGGGGAGCTGTTTTTT	CASSPLLGQHTGELFF
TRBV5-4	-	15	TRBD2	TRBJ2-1	TGTGCCAGCAGTCTCCTGGGGGGGGACTACAATGAGCAGTTCTTC	CASSLLGGDYNEQFF
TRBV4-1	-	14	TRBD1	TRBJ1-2	TGCGCCAGCAGCCACCCCGGACAGGTCTATGGCTACACCTTC	CASSHPGQVYGYTF
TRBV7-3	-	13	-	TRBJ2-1	TGTGCCAGCAGCACCTTGGCGGACAATGAGCAGTTCTTC	CASSTLADNEQFF
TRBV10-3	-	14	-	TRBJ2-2	TGTGCCATCAGTGAGCGGGGGAACACCGGGGAGCTGTTTTTT	CAISERGNTGELFF
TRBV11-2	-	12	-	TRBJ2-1	TGTGCCAGCAGCGGTATATACAATGAGCAGTTCTTC	CASSGIYNEQFF
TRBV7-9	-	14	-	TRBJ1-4	TGTGCCAGCAGCTTAGGGGGGGCAGGAGAAAAACTGTTTTTT	CASSLGGAGEKLFF
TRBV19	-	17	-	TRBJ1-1	TGTGCCAGTAGTCCCCGAGTGACAGAGACTCAAAACACTGAAGCTTTCTTT	CASSPRVTETQNTEAFF
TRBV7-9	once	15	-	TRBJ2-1	TGTGCCAGCAGCTTGGACGGGCGGGGTTACAATGAGCAGTTCTTC	CASSLDGRGYNEQFF
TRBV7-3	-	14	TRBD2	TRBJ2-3	TGTGCCAGCAGCTTACTCTCGGGGGGTAATACGCAGTATTTT	CASSLLSGGNTQYF
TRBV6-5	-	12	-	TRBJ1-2	TGTGCCAGCAGCCCGACACTCTATGGCTACACCTTC	CASSPTLYGYTF
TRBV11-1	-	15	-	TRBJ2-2	TGTGCCAGCAGCCCCGGCAGGGCGAACACCGGGGAGCTGTTTTTT	CASSPGRANTGELFF
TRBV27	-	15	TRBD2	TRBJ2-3	TGTGCCAGCAGTGCAGGACTAGCGGGATGGGGTACGCAGTATTTT	CASSAGLAGWGTQYF
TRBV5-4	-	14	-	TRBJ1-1	TGTGCCAGCAGCTCCGACAGGCTGAACACTGAAGCTTTCTTT	CASSSDRLNTEAFF
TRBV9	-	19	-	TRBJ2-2	TGTGCCAGCAGCCCTTTGGGGGGGCCCCTATATTTGAACACCGGGGAGCTGTTTTTT	CASSPLGGPLYLNTGELFF
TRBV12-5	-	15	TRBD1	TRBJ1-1	TGTGCTAGTGGATATGCTGACAGGGTGAACACTGAAGCTTTCTTT	CASGYADRVNTEAFF
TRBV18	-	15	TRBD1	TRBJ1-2	TGTGCCAGCTCACCACCGGGACAGGGCAACTATGGCTACACCTTC	CASSPPGQGNYGYTF
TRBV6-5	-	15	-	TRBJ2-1	TGTGCCAGCAGACCCACCGGGCCAGGGCGGAATGAGCAGTTCTTC	CASRPTGPGRNEQFF
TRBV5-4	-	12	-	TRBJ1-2	TGTGCCAGCAGCTTGGCCGAGGGAGGCTACACCTTC	CASSLAEGGYTF
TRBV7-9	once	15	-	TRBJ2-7	TGTGCCAGCAGCCCCCGACGTAACGATCGGGACGAGCAGTACTTC	CASSPRRNDRDEQYF
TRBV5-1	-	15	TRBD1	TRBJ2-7	TGCGCCAGCAGCTTGGCAGGGACAGCTTTCTACGAGCAGTACTTC	CASSLAGTAFYEQYF
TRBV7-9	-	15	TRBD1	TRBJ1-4	TGTGCCAGCAGCTCCCAGACAGGGAGGGGTGAAAAACTGTTTTTT	CASSSQTGRGEKLFF
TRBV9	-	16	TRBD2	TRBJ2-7	TGTGCCAGCAGCGCGGGACTAGCGGGAGGGCCCCCCGAGCAGTACTTC	CASSAGLAGGPPEQYF
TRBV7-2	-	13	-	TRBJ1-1	TGTGCCAGCAGCTCCAGGCCCAGGACTGAAGCTTTCTTT	CASSSRPRTEAFF
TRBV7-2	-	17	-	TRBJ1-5	TGTGCCAGCAGCTCCCGGGTGGGGGGCGTCCTAATTCAGCCCCAGCATTTT	CASSSRVGGVLIQPQHF
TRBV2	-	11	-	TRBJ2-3	TGTGCCAGCATCCAGACAGATACGCAGTATTTT	CASIQTDTQYF
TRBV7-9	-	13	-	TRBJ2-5	TGTGCCAGCAGCTCCAGGGGAGAAGAGACCCAGTACTTC	CASSSRGEETQYF
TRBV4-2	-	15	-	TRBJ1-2	TGTGCCAGCAGCCAAGATAGGGGCACTAACTATGGCTACACCTTC	CASSQDRGTNYGYTF
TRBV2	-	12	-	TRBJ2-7	TGTGCCAGCAGTGTTGGAGCCTACGAGCAGTACTTC	CASSVGAYEQYF
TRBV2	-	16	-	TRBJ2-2	TGTGCCAGCAGTCCCCGGCGGGGTATTAACACCGGGGAGCTGTTTTTT	CASSPRRGINTGELFF
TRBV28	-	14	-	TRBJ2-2	TGTGCCAGCAAATCCGCCAGTGCAATAGGGGAGCTGTTTTTT	CASKSASAIGELFF
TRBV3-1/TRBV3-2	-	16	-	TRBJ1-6	TGTGCCAGCAGCCCTACCTGGGGCTCCTATAATTCACCCCTCCACTTT	CASSPTWGSYNSPLHF
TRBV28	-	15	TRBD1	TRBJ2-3	TGTGCCAGCAGATCCTGGACAGGGGGAACAGATACGCAGTATTTT	CASRSWTGGTDTQYF
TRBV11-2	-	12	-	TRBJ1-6	TGTGCCAGCAGCTTAGGTTTTTCACCCCTCCACTTT	CASSLGFSPLHF
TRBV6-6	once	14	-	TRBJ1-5	TGTGCCAGCAGTTACTCGGCGGACAATCAGCCCCAGCATTTT	CASSYSADNQPQHF
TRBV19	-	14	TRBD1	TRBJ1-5	TGTGCCAGTAGTCCGGGACAGGGGAATCAGCCCCAGCATTTT	CASSPGQGNQPQHF
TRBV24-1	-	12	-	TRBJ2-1	TGTGCCACCAGTGATTTCTGGGAGGAGCAGTTCTTC	CATSDFWEEQFF
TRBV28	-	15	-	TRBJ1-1	TGTGCCAGCTTTCCGGACAGTTACTTGAACACTGAAGCTTTCTTT	CASFPDSYLNTEAFF
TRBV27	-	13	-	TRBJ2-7	TGTGCCAGCAGTTTATCTAGCGGATACGAGCAGTACTTC	CASSLSSGYEQYF
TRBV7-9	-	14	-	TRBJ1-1	TGTGCCAGCAGCTTAGGGGATTACGACACTGAAGCTTTCTTT	CASSLGDYDTEAFF
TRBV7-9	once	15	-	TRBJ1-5	TGTGCCAGCAGTCCGGCGGGCTATAGCAATCAGCCCCAGCATTTT	CASSPAGYSNQPQHF
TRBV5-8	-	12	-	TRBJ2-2	TGTGCCAGCAGCTGGAGATTTGGGGAGCTGTTTTTT	CASSWRFGELFF
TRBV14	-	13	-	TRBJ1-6	TGTGCCAGCAGCGGTCTTTTCGGTTCACCCCTCCACTTT	CASSGLFGSPLHF
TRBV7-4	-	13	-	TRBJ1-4	TGTGCCAGCACATACAGGGTGAGGGAAAAACTGTTTTTT	CASTYRVREKLFF
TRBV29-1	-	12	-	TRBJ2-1	TGCAGCGTTGGGGAGGAATACAATGAGCAGTTCTTC	CSVGEEYNEQFF
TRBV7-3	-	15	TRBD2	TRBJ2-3	TGTGCCAGCAGCTTAATGGCGGGGGGCACAGATACGCAGTATTTT	CASSLMAGGTDTQYF
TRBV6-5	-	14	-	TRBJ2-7	TGTGCCAGCAGGGACGGGATAGGGTCCTACGAGCAGTACTTC	CASRDGIGSYEQYF
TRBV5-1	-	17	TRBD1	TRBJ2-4	TGCGCCAGCAGCCCGGGACAGGGTTCTTCTGTCAAAAACATTCAGTACTTC	CASSPGQGSSVKNIQYF
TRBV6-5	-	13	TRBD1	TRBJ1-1	TGTGCCAGCAGGACAGGGTTGGGCACTGAAGCTTTCTTT	CASRTGLGTEAFF
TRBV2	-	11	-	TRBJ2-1	TGTGCCAGCAGTCGAAGTAATGAGCAGTTCTTC	CASSRSNEQFF
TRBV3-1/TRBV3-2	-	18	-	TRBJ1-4	TGTGCCAGCAGCCCAACTTTTTCGGGGGTCGGAACTAATGAAAAACTGTTTTTT	CASSPTFSGVGTNEKLFF
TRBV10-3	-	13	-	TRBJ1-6	TGTGCCATCAGTGTCGGGGACCTGGCGGCCCTCCACTTT	CAISVGDLAALHF